The source of this T cell receptor beta chain is a study of blood T cell repertoires in COVID-19. Study-wide background: Specimens from acute and convalescent COVID-19 originated in the United States, Italy and Spain. PBMCs, B-cell-depleted T cells, or T cells provided the cDNA or gDNA that made up the material.

This CDR3 is 18 amino acids long. J gave up 5 bases and V 3 bases, and 11 bases lay outside the gene matches. From germline, CDR1 is KGHSH and CDR2 LQKENI. Per the original methods: Scientists estimated how many nucleated cells there were by amplifying reference gene primers. The repertoire was sequenced with immunoSEQ multiplex PCR; TCRdb's copy has only in-frame clones and lacks some. The DNA was the basis for D and trimming; V, J and clone size are from that table. The profile shows just over 250,000 clones, 86% of them singletons. The chain joins TRBV18 to TRBJ2-7, with TRBD2 matching over 15 bases. Material for sequencing was peripheral blood. This receptor was obtained from a man aged 35 to 55 who had recovered from COVID-19. The CDR3 sequence: CASSPTLGTSGRPHEQYF. The DNA of the CDR3 is TGTGCCAGCTCACCTACATTAGGGACTAGCGGGAGGCCCCACGAGCAGTACTTC.